This entry lists 30 T cell receptor beta chains sequenced from one sample in a study of T cell responses to AZD1222 COVID-19 vaccine. The assay was immunoSEQ multiplex PCR, and TCRdb's table has in-frame clones only and misses some. This sample yields roughly 87,000 clones, of which 88% are seen a single time; about 7.1% belongs to the top ten. The starting material was peripheral blood, obtained 28 days after the second AZD1222 dose. The receptors originated from an adult who received the AZD1222 COVID-19 vaccine.

The chain has TRBV18 and TRBJ2-5; D remains unclear. The V gene's germline CDR1 is KGHSH and CDR2 LQKENI. The CDR3 has 12 amino acids. The V and J ends lost 2 bases and 3 bases respectively, with 4 bases between them. The CDR3: CASSPTKETQYF. The CDR3 region has the DNA TGTGCCAGCTCACCAACCAAAGAGACCCAGTACTTC.

The rearrangement uses TRBV6-6 and TRBJ2-3; D might be TRBD1 or TRBD2, each matching 5 bases. CDR3 length: 17 residues. Trimming stripped 5 bases from V and 2 bases from J, with 20 bases between. Germline V lookup: CDR1 MNHNY, CDR2 SVGAGI (reference sequence). CDR3 sequence (DNA): TGTGCCAGCAGTCACGGCAGGGTTGCGGAGGACACAGATACGCAGTATTTT. Encoded protein: CASSHGRVAEDTDTQYF.

This chain links TRBV7-3 with TRBJ2-2; a possible D gene is TRBD2 (6 bases). CDR3 length: 14 residues. Germline CDR1 SGHTA, CDR2 FQGTGA. The V end lost 4 bases, the J end lost 2 bases, and 8 bases lay between the germline ends. This CDR3 is CASSSSVNTGELFF. As DNA, the CDR3 is TGTGCCAGCAGCTCTAGCGTTAACACCGGGGAGCTGTTTTTT.

On this clone itself: The same CDR3 is also encoded by other DNA sequences in this sample. The V and J genes are TRBV27 and TRBJ2-7, with D perhaps being TRBD1 or TRBD2 (5 bases each). Per germline, CDR1 MNHEY and CDR2 SMNVEV (reference sequence). Trimming left V 6 bases short and J 2 bases short, with 11 bases between. This CDR3 contains 13 residues. Here the CDR3 DNA reads TGTGCCAGCAGACCGACGGGGCCCTACGAGCAGTACTTC. Its protein product is CASRPTGPYEQYF.

This rearrangement joins TRBV5-6 to TRBJ1-2; weak D call: TRBD1 (6 bases). This CDR3 is 13 amino acids long. Germline V lookup: CDR1 SGHDT, CDR2 YYEEEE. V lost 4 bases and J 8 bases, leaving 15 bases between the germline ends. The CDR3 is CASSKLTGGGYTF. CDR3 bases: TGTGCCAGCAGCAAACTGACAGGAGGCGGCTACACCTTC.

The chain combines TRBV27 with TRBJ2-7, with 9 bases matching TRBD2. The germline CDR1 and CDR2 sequences are MNHEY and SMNVEV (reference sequence). The trim removed 3 bases at V and 3 bases at J, leaving 12 bases unmatched. The CDR3 contains 17 residues. CDR3 in amino acids: CASSFGPGSGRNYEQYF. In nucleotides, the CDR3 is TGTGCCAGCAGTTTTGGGCCGGGAAGCGGGAGGAACTACGAGCAGTACTTC.

The chain links TRBV4-1 to TRBJ1-2; D is unclear. CDR1 and CDR2 (germline): MGHRA, YSYEKL. Trimming stripped 0 bases from V and 7 bases from J, with 15 bases between. The CDR3 length is 15 residues. This CDR3 reads CASSQERGMVGGYTF. The CDR3 nucleotides are TGCGCCAGCAGCCAAGAGCGGGGAATGGTAGGTGGCTACACCTTC.

The chain uses TRBV6-5 and TRBJ1-1, with D perhaps matching TRBD1 (5 bases). The CDR3 is made up of 14 amino acids. Between the trimmed V and J ends, which lost 4 bases and 3 bases, there was a span of 12 bases. CDR1 is MNHEY and CDR2 is SVGAGI in the germline V gene. The CDR3 region has the DNA TGTGCCAGCAGTTCCCCCCGGGGCGACACTGAAGCTTTCTTT. Translated, it gives CASSSPRGDTEAFF.

This clone was observed a few times. V gene TRBV5-6 combines with J gene TRBJ2-2, with D possibly being TRBD2 (5 bases). Germline loops: CDR1 SGHDT, CDR2 YYEEEE. V lost 0 bases and J 5 bases, leaving 14 bases between the germline ends. The CDR3 loop spans 16 amino acids. This CDR3 reads CASSLAGKGRTGELFF. CDR3 DNA: TGTGCCAGCAGCTTGGCCGGGAAGGGAAGGACCGGGGAGCTGTTTTTT.

The rearrangement links TRBV5-4 to TRBJ2-4; 9 nucleotides match TRBD1. CDR3 size: 13 residues. Germline V CDR1 and CDR2: SGHNT, YYREEE (reference sequence). The junction had 4 bases not matched to a gene; V was cut back by 3 bases and J by 9 bases. CDR3 in DNA: TGTGCCAGCAGCTCGGGACAGGGCGCCATTCAGTACTTC. Its protein is CASSSGQGAIQYF.

This chain uses TRBV4-2 with TRBJ2-7; 11 bases agree with TRBD1. J lost 3 bases, V lost 2 bases, and 3 bases had no gene match. Germline V gene lookup returns CDR1 LGHNA and CDR2 YNFKEQ. The CDR3 is made up of 15 amino acids. The CDR3 DNA sequence: TGTGCCAGCAGCCAACCGGGACAGGGGGTCTACGAGCAGTACTTC. It translates to CASSQPGQGVYEQYF.

The chain joins TRBV11-2 to TRBJ2-3; D not certain. The V gene's germline CDR1 is SGHAT and CDR2 FQNNGV. Trimming cost V 1 base and J 0 bases, with 11 bases left between them. The CDR3 length is 16 residues. CDR3 nucleotides: TGTGCCAGCAGCTTAGTAATCCAGACTAGCACAGATACGCAGTATTTT. It codes for CASSLVIQTSTDTQYF.

This clone showed up just once. J is TRBJ2-2 and V is TRBV6-4, with 7 bases aligning to TRBD2. This CDR3 region has 14 residues. The germline V gene has CDR1 MRHNA and CDR2 SNTAGT. V dropped 7 bases and J dropped 1; count of bases not matched to a gene: 3. The CDR3 region has the DNA TGTGCCAGCAAGGGGACTATGAACACCGGGGAGCTGTTTTTT. Translating it yields CASKGTMNTGELFF.

The genes are TRBV5-5 and TRBJ2-7; possibly TRBD1 for D (5 bases). The ends were cut back, 0 bases at V and 2 bases at J, with 18 bases in the middle. In germline, CDR1 is SGHKS, CDR2 YYEKEE (reference sequence). CDR3 size: 17 residues. CDR3 sequence reads: CASSLEISDMSAYEQYF. The CDR3 DNA reads TGTGCCAGCAGCTTGGAGATATCGGACATGTCTGCCTACGAGCAGTACTTC.

This clone was observed a single time. V and J are TRBV27 and TRBJ1-1; D not resolved. V was pared by 4 bases and J by 1 base, with 13 bases between. The CDR3 runs 15 residues. The germline CDR1 and CDR2 sequences are MNHEY and SMNVEV (reference sequence). The CDR3 DNA reads TGTGCCAGCAGTTCCCATCACGGTTGGAACACTGAAGCTTTCTTT. This translates into CASSSHHGWNTEAFF.

The genes are TRBV13 and TRBJ2-1, with D unresolved. The V end was cut by 6 bases, the J end by 0 bases, with 12 bases between. Germline CDR1 reads PRHDT; CDR2 reads FYEKMQ (reference sequence). The CDR3 runs 15 residues. The CDR3 DNA is TGTGCCAGCAGGAAGGCATCTAGCTCCTACAATGAGCAGTTCTTC. It is translated as CASRKASSSYNEQFF. Based on the CDR3 plus reference TRBV13 and TRBJ2-1, the full variable domain is AAGVIQSPRHLIKEKRETATLKCYPIPRHDTVYWYQQGPGQDPQFLISFYEKMQSDKGSIPDRFSAQQFSDYHSELNMSSLELGDSALYFCASRKASSSYNEQFFGPGTRLTVL.

The chain couples TRBV3-1 (or the pseudogene TRBV3-2) to TRBJ1-1; the D is unclear. Trimming left V 2 bases short and J 6 bases short, with 19 bases between. The CDR3 consists of 16 residues. Germline CDR1 reads LGHDT; CDR2 reads YNNKEL (reference sequence). This CDR3 reads CASSQTPGRTGPEAFF. The CDR3 DNA sequence: TGTGCCAGCAGCCAAACCCCCGGGCGAACTGGCCCTGAAGCTTTCTTT.

V usage is TRBV5-1 and J usage is TRBJ1-1; D not certain. The V end was cut by 1 base, the J end by 1 base, with 8 bases between. CDR3 length: 14 residues. Germline values: CDR1 SGHRS, CDR2 YFSETQ. CDR3 nucleotide sequence: TGCGCCAGCAGCTTGCCGGGCGGGAACACTGAAGCTTTCTTT. This codes for CASSLPGGNTEAFF.

The CDR3 spells CASSVDLRAGAEQYF. The CDR3 DNA reads as TGTGCCAGCAGCGTAGATCTGCGGGCAGGGGCCGAGCAGTACTTC. V and J are TRBV9 and TRBJ2-7, with TRBD1 as a possible D gene (6 bases). The CDR3 spans 15 residues. With 0 bases removed from V and 6 bases from J, the gap between germline ends came to 16 bases. Per germline, CDR1 SGDLS and CDR2 YYNGEE.

A note on this clone: One end of the junction fails to match germline, which may point to a read error. This chain links TRBV3-1 (or the pseudogene TRBV3-2) with TRBJ2-1; 8 bases line up with TRBD2. The CDR3 runs to 17 residues. The V gene's germline CDR1 is LGHDT and CDR2 YNNKEL (reference sequence). The CDR3 DNA is TGTGCCAGCACCCAAGGCTTGGCGACCGGGAGGGGGGATGAGCAGTTCTTC. Residues: CASTQGLATGRGDEQFF.

The chain recombines TRBV19 with TRBJ2-3; no definite D call. V lost 4 bases, J lost 1 base, and 9 bases lay in between. Germline CDR1 is LNHDA and CDR2 is SQIVND (reference sequence). The CDR3 loop spans 14 amino acids. DNA for the CDR3: TGTGCCAGTAGTACTTCCTCTGGCACAGATACGCAGTATTTT. Protein: CASSTSSGTDTQYF.

This clone has just a few counts. The chain is built from TRBV6-6 and TRBJ1-3; D uncertain. Germline lookup yields CDR1 MNHNY and CDR2 SVGAGI (reference sequence). Trimming pared 6 bases from V and 1 base from J, leaving 13 bases between. CDR3 length equals 15 residues. The CDR3 DNA follows: TGTGCCAGCAGCCTGGACGGAACGTCTGGAAACACCATATATTTT. This sequence encodes CASSLDGTSGNTIYF.

The genes are TRBV5-1 and TRBJ2-1, with D possibly being TRBD2 (6 bases). The CDR3 is 12 amino acids. V lost 4 bases and J lost 8, with 10 bases in between. The germline V gene has CDR1 SGHRS and CDR2 YFSETQ. CDR3: CASSTSWDEQFF. For the CDR3, the DNA is TGCGCCAGCAGCACTAGCTGGGATGAGCAGTTCTTC. The full variable domain, with the rest looked up from reference TRBV5-1 and TRBJ2-1, is KAGVTQTPRYLIKTRGQQVTLSCSPISGHRSVSWYQQTPGQGLQFLFEYFSETQRNKGNFPGRFSGRQFSNSRSEMNVSTLELGDSALYLCASSTSWDEQFFGPGTRLTVL.

The genes are TRBV21-1 and TRBJ1-5; TRBD1 reflects the table's D call only, with no check against the DNA. TRBV21-1 is shown as a pseudogene. The length of the CDR3 is 18 residues. CDR3: CASSIPDRAPYSNQPQHF. The CDR3, as DNA: TGTGCCAGCAGCATCCCCGACAGGGCTCCGTATAGCAATCAGCCCCAGCATTTT.

This clone has only one observation. This chain uses TRBV28 with TRBJ2-7; no reliable D call. V was trimmed by 11 bases and J by 1 base, leaving 6 bases between them. CDR3 length: 10 residues. The germline V gene encodes CDR1 MDHEN and CDR2 SYDVKM. The CDR3 reads CAVGSYEQYF. CDR3 DNA: TGTGCCGTTGGGTCCTACGAGCAGTACTTC.

The J gene is TRBJ2-7, the V gene TRBV6-5; the match to TRBD1 covers 7 bases. The CDR3 runs to 14 residues. Germline loops: CDR1 MNHEY, CDR2 SVGAGI. After removal of 7 bases from V and 6 bases from J, the junction contained 12 bases not matched to a gene. CDR3 region: CASTLRQGWGEQYF. The CDR3 DNA reads as TGTGCCAGCACACTTCGACAGGGTTGGGGCGAGCAGTACTTC.

The V gene is TRBV18, the J gene TRBJ1-1; 7 nucleotides align to TRBD1. This CDR3 has 17 residues. Germline V gene lookup returns CDR1 KGHSH and CDR2 LQKENI. The ends lost 3 bases at V and 1 base at J; junction bases unmatched: 11. CDR3 in DNA: TGTGCCAGCTCACCGTTACGCGATAGGACAGGGAACACTGAAGCTTTCTTT. Protein sequence: CASSPLRDRTGNTEAFF.

The chain recombines TRBV24-1 with TRBJ2-7; the D gene is possibly TRBD2 (5 bases). Per the germline V gene, CDR1 is KGHDR and CDR2 is SFDVKD. The germline V and J ends were trimmed by 6 bases and 3 bases, with 5 bases remaining between them. The CDR3 has 11 amino acids. The CDR3 sequence: CATSRGYEQYF. Here the CDR3 DNA reads TGTGCCACCAGTCGGGGCTACGAGCAGTACTTC.

The chain joins TRBV4-1 to TRBJ1-1, with D possibly TRBD1 on 6 matching bases. Germline V gene sequence: CDR1 MGHRA, CDR2 YSYEKL. This CDR3 is 15 amino acids long. Trimming left V 0 bases short and J 4 bases short, with 12 bases between. The CDR3 DNA follows: TGCGCCAGCAGCCAAGATAGGGGGGTTGGCACTGAAGCTTTCTTT. Amino acids: CASSQDRGVGTEAFF.

This chain uses TRBV20-1 with TRBJ1-1; weak D call: TRBD1 (6 bases). CDR3 length: 11 residues. Germline CDR1 reads DFQATT; CDR2 reads SNEGSKA (reference sequence). Between the trimmed V and J ends, which lost 3 bases and 4 bases, there was a span of 6 bases. The CDR3 coding sequence is TGCAGTGCTAGCAGGGGCACTGAAGCTTTCTTT. This sequence encodes CSASRGTEAFF.